The 16 T cell receptor beta chains in this list originate from one sample, sequenced in a study of tumor and adjacent non-tumor tissue in lung cancer. The library came from three nested PCR rounds adapted from ARM-PCR protocols. TCRdb reprocessed the multiplex PCR reads via MiXCR and lists one record per CDR3 protein. Counted here are about 110,000 distinct CDR3 sequences, roughly 80% occurring once; the ten biggest clones make up 35% to 40%. RNA was extracted from bulk tissue without any cell sorting. The sample taken for sequencing was lung tumor tissue. The receptors here all came from a woman aged 55-70 years with non-small cell lung cancer.

The chain combines TRBV20-1 with TRBJ2-7, with a possible D match to TRBD2 (5 bases). CDR3 length: 11 residues. Per germline, CDR1 DFQATT and CDR2 SNEGSKA (reference sequence). The CDR3 sequence is CRTRNRLEQYF. The DNA for the CDR3 is TGCAGAACTAGAAACAGACTCGAGCAGTACTTC.

The rearrangement links TRBV5-5 to TRBJ2-2; D remains ambiguous. From germline, CDR1 is SGHKS and CDR2 YYEKEE (reference sequence). Deletions cut 9 bases from V and 3 bases from J, with 15 bases between. The CDR3 has 14 amino acids. This chain's CDR3 is CANSRDDYTGELFF. The CDR3 DNA follows: TGTGCCAACAGTCGTGATGATTACACCGGGGAGCTGTTTTTT.

A word on this clonotype: The junction and the germline gene differ at one end; a read error may be behind it. This chain connects TRBV6-5 to TRBJ2-1; TRBD2 agrees at 7 bases. CDR3 length: 17 residues. Germline V CDR1 and CDR2: MNHEY, SVGAGI. In DNA form, the CDR3 reads TGTGCCAGCCGTTATGGAAGCGGGGAGGGCTCCTACAATGAGCAGTTCTTC. Translating gives CASRYGSGEGSYNEQFF.

As for this clonotype: This may be a read error: a much more frequent sequence differs by one nucleotide. The V gene is TRBV29-1, the J gene TRBJ1-1; no firm D call. V was clipped by 4 bases and J by 5 bases, with 11 bases between them. This CDR3 contains 12 residues. CDR1 and CDR2 (germline): SQVTM, ANQGSEA. CDR3 amino acids: CSVGKVKTEAFF. Written as DNA, the CDR3 is TGCAGCGTTGGTAAGGTCAAGACTGAAGCTTTCTTT. Combining the CDR3 with reference TRBV29-1 and TRBJ1-1 gives the whole variable domain SAVISQKPSRDICQRGTSLTIQCQVDSQVTMMFWYRQQPGQSLTLIATANQGSEATYESGFVIDKFPISRPNLTFSTLTVSNMSPEDSSIYLCSVGKVKTEAFFGQGTRLTVV.

Turning to this clonotype: Since the CDR3 does not end with the conserved phenylalanine or tryptophan, this likely comes from a read error. This chain connects TRBV29-1 to TRBJ2-1; D may be TRBD1 (6 bases). CDR1 SQVTM and CDR2 ANQGSEA come from the germline V gene. The CDR3 consists of 12 residues. The CDR3 DNA follows: TGCACCGTTGGCCACAGGGCGAGTGAGCAGTTCCTC. Its protein is CTVGHRASEQFL.

For this clonotype: Its ends do not fully match the called genes, so a read error is possible. The J gene is TRBJ1-2, the V gene TRBV29-1; perhaps TRBD1 as D (5 bases). CDR3 length equals 14 residues. Germline CDR1 SQVTM, CDR2 ANQGSEA. CDR3 loop: CSVGETEFNYVYTF. In DNA, the CDR3 is TGCAGTGTTGGAGAGACAGAGTTTAACTATGTCTACACCTTC.

About this clonotype: A much larger clone differs by one base, so this may be a read error. The chain carries TRBV12-3 or TRBV12-4 and TRBJ1-5, with a tentative D call TRBD1 (6 bases). The V end was cut by 1 base, the J end by 5 bases, with 15 bases between. The CDR3 is 16 amino acids. DNA for the CDR3: TGTGCCAGCAGTTTAGGCGAACAGGGATGGTATCAGCCCCAGCATTTT. Protein sequence: CASSLGEQGWYQPQHF.

V and J are TRBV7-3 and TRBJ2-1; 7 bases fit TRBD1. V shed 4 bases, J shed 10 bases, and the junction held 4 bases outside the gene matches. This CDR3 comprises 12 residues. Germline V lookup: CDR1 SGHTA, CDR2 FQGTGA. The CDR3, as DNA: TGTGCCAGCAGCTCAACAGGGGTCGAGCAGTTCTTC. Its translation is CASSSTGVEQFF.

Notes on this clonotype: A read error may account for a junction end that differs from germline. The chain is built from TRBV4-1 and TRBJ1-1, with D maybe TRBD1 (6 bases). This CDR3 is 15 amino acids long. In germline, CDR1 is MGHRA, CDR2 YSYEKL. The CDR3 loop reads CASSQTLGAYGEPLF. The CDR3 DNA sequence: TGCGCCAGCAGCCAAACTCTGGGGGCTTATGGTGAACCTCTCTTT.

In regard to this clonotype: One junction end does not reproduce the germline sequence, and a read error may be involved. The chain uses TRBV4-3 and TRBJ2-5, with D maybe TRBD2 (6 bases). CDR3 length: 15 amino acids. The germline V gene encodes CDR1 LGHNA and CDR2 YSLEER. The CDR3 spells CASGRHWDSQETRYF. CDR3 coding DNA: TGCGCCAGTGGCCGACACTGGGACTCACAAGAGACCCGGTACTTC.

This clonotype was seen more than once but under ten times. This may stem from a read error, because a much larger clone lies one nucleotide away. The chain recombines TRBV20-1 with TRBJ2-1; a weak D match, TRBD2 (6 bases). This CDR3 is 16 amino acids long. CDR1 is DFQATT and CDR2 is SNEGSKA in the germline V gene (reference sequence). CDR3 DNA sequence: TGCAGTGCTAGAGGGCAAGGGACTTCGTCCTGCAATGAGCAGTTCTTC. Amino acids: CSARGQGTSSCNEQFF.

There are a few counts of this clonotype. The chain recombines TRBV2 with TRBJ1-5, with no clear D. V lost 5 bases to trimming and J lost 5 bases, with 10 bases between them. Germline CDR1 and CDR2: SNHLY and FYNNEI. CDR3 length: 13 residues. The DNA of the CDR3 is TGTGCCAGCAGTTCGGGATCCCATCAGCCCCAGCATTTT. Its protein is CASSSGSHQPQHF. The whole variable domain, filled in from reference TRBV2 and TRBJ1-5, reads EPEVTQTPSHQVTQMGQEVILRCVPISNHLYFYWYRQILGQKVEFLVSFYNNEISEKSEIFDDQFSVERPDGSNFTLKIRSTKLEDSAMYFCASSSGSHQPQHFGDGTRLSIL.

This clonotype was picked up a small number of times. A read error is likely, as this CDR3 ends without the conserved phenylalanine or tryptophan. No DNA is shown, since the ends of the CDR3 on it are uncertain; the CDR3 is the one TCRdb lists. CDR3 region: CSADWLGQDSTEVFS. The chain is built from TRBV29-1 and TRBJ1-1; the table's D call TRBD1 went unverified against the DNA. Counting both end residues, the CDR3 totals 15 amino acids. The germline CDR1 and CDR2 sequences are SQVTM and ANQGSEA.

Notes on this clonotype: No conserved phenylalanine or tryptophan ends this CDR3, so it is likely a read error. The DNA is omitted, as the CDR3 cannot be located on it reliably, and the CDR3 follows TCRdb's listing. The gene calls are TRBV20-1 and TRBJ2-7; the D call in the table, TRBD2, was not verified against the DNA. The V gene's germline CDR1 is DFQATT and CDR2 SNEGSKA (reference sequence). 13 amino acids form the CDR3, both terminal residues included. The chain's CDR3 is CSARESGTYEEYL.

To note about this clonotype: At one end, the junction sequence differs from germline, possibly due to a read error. This chain connects TRBV4-3 to TRBJ1-6, with 8 bases lining up with TRBD1. Germline V lookup: CDR1 LGHNA, CDR2 YSLEER. The CDR3 is made up of 15 amino acids. The CDR3 region has the DNA TGCGCCAGAAGCCCCGGGGACAGGAGAAGTTCACCCCTCCACTTT. The encoded protein is CARSPGDRRSSPLHF.

About this clonotype: At one boundary the junction diverges from the germline segment, which might be a read error. The V and J genes are TRBV11-3 and TRBJ2-5, with 9 positions matching TRBD1. Germline assignment: CDR1 SGHNT and CDR2 YENEEA. The CDR3 sequence is 16 residues long. The CDR3 protein is CASSLEGTGIQDTQYF. The CDR3 region has the DNA TGTGCCAGCAGCTTAGAGGGGACAGGGATTCAAGATACCCAGTACTTC.